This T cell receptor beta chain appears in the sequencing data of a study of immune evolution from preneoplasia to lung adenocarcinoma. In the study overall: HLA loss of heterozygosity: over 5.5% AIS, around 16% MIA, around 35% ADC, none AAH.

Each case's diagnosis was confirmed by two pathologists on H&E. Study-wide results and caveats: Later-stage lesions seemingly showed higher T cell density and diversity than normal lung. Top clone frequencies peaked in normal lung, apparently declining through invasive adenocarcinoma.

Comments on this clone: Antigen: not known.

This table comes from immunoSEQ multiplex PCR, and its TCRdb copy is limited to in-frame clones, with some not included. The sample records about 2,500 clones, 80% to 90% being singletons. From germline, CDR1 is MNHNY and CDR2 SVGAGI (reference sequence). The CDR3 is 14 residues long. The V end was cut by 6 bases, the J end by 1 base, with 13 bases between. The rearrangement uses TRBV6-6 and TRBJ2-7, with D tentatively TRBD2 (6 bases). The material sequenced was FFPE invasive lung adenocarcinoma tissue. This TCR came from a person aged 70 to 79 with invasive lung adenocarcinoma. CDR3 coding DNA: TGTGCCAGCAGCCTCGGGACTGGATCCTACGAGCAGTACTTC. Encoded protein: CASSLGTGSYEQYF.